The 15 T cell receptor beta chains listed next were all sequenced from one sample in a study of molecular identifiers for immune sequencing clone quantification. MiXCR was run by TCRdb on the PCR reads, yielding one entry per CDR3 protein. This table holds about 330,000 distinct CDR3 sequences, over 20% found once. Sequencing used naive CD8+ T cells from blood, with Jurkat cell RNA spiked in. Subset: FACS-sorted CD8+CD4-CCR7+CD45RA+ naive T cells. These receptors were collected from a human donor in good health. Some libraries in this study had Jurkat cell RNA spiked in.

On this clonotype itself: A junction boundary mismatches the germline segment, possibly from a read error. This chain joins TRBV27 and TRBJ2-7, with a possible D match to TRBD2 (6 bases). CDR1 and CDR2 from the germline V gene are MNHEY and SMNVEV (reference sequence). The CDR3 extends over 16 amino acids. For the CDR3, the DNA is TGTGCCAGCAGTTTCCTAGCGCCCAGTGGGTACTACGAGCGGTACTTC. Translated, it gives CASSFLAPSGYYERYF.

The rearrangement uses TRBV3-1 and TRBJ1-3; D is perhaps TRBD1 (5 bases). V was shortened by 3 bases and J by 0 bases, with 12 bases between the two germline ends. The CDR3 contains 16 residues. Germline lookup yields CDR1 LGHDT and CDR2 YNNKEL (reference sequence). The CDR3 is CASSHTTGLSGNTIYF. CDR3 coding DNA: TGTGCCAGCAGCCATACAACAGGTCTCTCTGGAAACACCATATATTTT.

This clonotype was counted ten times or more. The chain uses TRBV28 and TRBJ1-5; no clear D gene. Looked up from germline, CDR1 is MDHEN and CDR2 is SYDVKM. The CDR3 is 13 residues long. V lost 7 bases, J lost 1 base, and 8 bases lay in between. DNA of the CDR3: TGTGCCAGCACCGACGAAAGCAATCAGCCCCAGCATTTT. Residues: CASTDESNQPQHF.

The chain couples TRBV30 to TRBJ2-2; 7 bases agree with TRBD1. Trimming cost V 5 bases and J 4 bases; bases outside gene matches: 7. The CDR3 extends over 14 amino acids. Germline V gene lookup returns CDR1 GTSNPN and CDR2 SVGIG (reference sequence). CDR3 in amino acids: CAWEPRGTTGELFF. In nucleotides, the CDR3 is TGTGCCTGGGAACCCAGGGGGACCACCGGGGAGCTGTTTTTT.

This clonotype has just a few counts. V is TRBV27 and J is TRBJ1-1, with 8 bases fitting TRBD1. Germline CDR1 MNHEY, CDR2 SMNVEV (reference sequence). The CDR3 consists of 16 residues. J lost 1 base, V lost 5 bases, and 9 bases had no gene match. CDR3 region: CASSEIRGLANTEAFF. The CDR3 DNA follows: TGTGCCAGCAGTGAGATCAGGGGGCTTGCGAACACTGAAGCTTTCTTT.

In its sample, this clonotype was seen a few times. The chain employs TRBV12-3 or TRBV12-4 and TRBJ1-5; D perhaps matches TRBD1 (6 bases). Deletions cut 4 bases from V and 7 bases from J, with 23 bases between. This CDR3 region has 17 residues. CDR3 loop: CASSSMDSLSAMQPQHF. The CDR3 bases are TGTGCCAGCAGTTCAATGGACAGCTTGTCGGCGATGCAGCCCCAGCATTTT.

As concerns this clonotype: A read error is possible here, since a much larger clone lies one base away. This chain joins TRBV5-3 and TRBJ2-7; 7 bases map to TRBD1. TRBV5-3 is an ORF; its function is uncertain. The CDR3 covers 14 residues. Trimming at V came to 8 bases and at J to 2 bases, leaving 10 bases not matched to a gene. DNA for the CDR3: TGTGCCAGCAACACCGGGACAGTTACCTACGAGCAGTACTTC. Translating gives CASNTGTVTYEQYF.

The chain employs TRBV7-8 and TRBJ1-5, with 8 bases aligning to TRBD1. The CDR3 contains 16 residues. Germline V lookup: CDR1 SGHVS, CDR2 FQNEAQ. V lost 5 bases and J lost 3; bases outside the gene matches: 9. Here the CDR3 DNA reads TGTGCCAGCAGCCCCAGGACAGGGATGATCAATCAGCCCCAGCATTTT. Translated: CASSPRTGMINQPQHF.

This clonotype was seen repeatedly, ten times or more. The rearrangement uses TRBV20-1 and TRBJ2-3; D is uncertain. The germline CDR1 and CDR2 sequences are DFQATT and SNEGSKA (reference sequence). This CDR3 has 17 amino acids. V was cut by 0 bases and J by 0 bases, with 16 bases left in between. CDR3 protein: CSARDRTVLISTDTQYF. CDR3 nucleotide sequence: TGCAGTGCTAGAGATCGGACGGTACTAATAAGCACAGATACGCAGTATTTT.

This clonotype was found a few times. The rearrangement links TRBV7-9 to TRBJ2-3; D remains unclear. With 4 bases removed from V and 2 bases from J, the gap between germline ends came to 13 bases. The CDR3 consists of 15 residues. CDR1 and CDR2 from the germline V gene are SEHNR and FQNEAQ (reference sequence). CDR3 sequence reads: CASSSTRQNTDTQYF. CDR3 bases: TGTGCCAGCAGCTCGACGCGGCAGAACACAGATACGCAGTATTTT.

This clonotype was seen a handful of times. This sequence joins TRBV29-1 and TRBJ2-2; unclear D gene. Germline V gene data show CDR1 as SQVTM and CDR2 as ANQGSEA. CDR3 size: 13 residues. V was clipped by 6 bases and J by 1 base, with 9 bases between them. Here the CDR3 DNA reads TGCAGCGTAGCCACTAAGAACACCGGGGAGCTGTTTTTT. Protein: CSVATKNTGELFF.

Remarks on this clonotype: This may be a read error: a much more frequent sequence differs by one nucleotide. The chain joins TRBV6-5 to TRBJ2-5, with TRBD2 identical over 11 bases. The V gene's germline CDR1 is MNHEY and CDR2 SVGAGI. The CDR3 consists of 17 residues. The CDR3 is CASSHSRLAGSQETQYF. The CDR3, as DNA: TGTGCCAGCAGTCACTCGAGACTAGCGGGGAGCCAAGAGACCCAGTACTTC.

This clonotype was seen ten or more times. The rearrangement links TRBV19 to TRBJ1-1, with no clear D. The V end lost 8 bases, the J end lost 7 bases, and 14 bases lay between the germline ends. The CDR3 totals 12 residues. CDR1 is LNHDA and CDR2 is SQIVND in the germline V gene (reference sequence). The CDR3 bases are TGTGCCAGTGGGATGTGGGGAAATGAAGCTTTCTTT. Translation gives CASGMWGNEAFF.

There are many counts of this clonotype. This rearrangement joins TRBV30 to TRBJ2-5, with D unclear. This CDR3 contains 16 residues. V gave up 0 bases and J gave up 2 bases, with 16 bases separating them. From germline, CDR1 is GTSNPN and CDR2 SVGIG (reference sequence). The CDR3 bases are TGTGCCTGGAGTGTGCGAGTTTTCGTCCGTCAAGAGACCCAGTACTTC. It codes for CAWSVRVFVRQETQYF.

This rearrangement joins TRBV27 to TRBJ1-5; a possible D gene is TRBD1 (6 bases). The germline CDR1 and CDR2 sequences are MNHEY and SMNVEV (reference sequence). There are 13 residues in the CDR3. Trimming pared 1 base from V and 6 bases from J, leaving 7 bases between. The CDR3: CASSLYRAQPQHF. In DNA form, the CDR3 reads TGTGCCAGCAGTTTATACAGGGCTCAGCCCCAGCATTTT.